The 11 T cell receptor beta chains presented below share a single source sample, sequenced in a study of T cells in Graves' hyperthyroidism and ophthalmopathy. RNA transcripts were the template for amplifying TCR beta CDR3 regions. During a first-round RT-PCR of the TCR CDR3, the HTBI primer set was used. From the multiplex PCR reads, TCRdb called clonotypes with MiXCR, one entry per CDR3 protein. The sample includes around 340,000 distinct CDR3 sequences, 16% of them seen just once. Sequenced input: blood. The source of these receptors is a man aged 30 to 39 with Graves' hyperthyroidism.

At least ten counts were recorded for this clonotype. This chain links TRBV13 with TRBJ2-5, with D unresolved. CDR3 length: 14 residues. Germline V gene sequence: CDR1 PRHDT, CDR2 FYEKMQ (reference sequence). V lost 2 bases to trimming and J lost 5 bases, with 12 bases between them. Here the CDR3 reads CASSLLGNSETQYF. CDR3 nucleotide sequence: TGTGCCAGCAGCTTACTTGGCAATTCGGAGACCCAGTACTTC. Together with reference TRBV13 and TRBJ2-5, the CDR3 gives the full variable domain: AAGVIQSPRHLIKEKRETATLKCYPIPRHDTVYWYQQGPGQDPQFLISFYEKMQSDKGSIPDRFSAQQFSDYHSELNMSSLELGDSALYFCASSLLGNSETQYFGPGTRLLVL.

V is TRBV10-3 and J is TRBJ1-2; 9 bases are a match to TRBD1. CDR1 is ENHRY and CDR2 is SYGVKD in the germline V gene. The trim removed 8 bases at V and 2 bases at J, leaving 21 bases unmatched. This CDR3 spans 19 amino acids. CDR3 in amino acids: CAIFALMGARTGDNYGYTF. In nucleotides, the CDR3 is TGTGCCATCTTCGCTCTTATGGGTGCAAGGACAGGGGACAACTATGGCTACACCTTC.

The chain joins TRBV12-3 or TRBV12-4 to TRBJ2-5; 14 nucleotides line up with TRBD2. J gave up 1 base and V 4 bases, and 2 bases lay outside the gene matches. The CDR3 is made up of 16 amino acids. As DNA, the CDR3 is TGTGCCAGCAGTTACGGGACTAGCGGGGGCCAAGAGACCCAGTACTTC. It is translated as CASSYGTSGGQETQYF.

Ten or more counts support this clonotype. The V call is TRBV11-2, the J call TRBJ2-5; no definite D call. Trimming took 6 bases from V and 1 from J, leaving 12 bases between them. The germline CDR1 and CDR2 sequences are SGHAT and FQNNGV. The CDR3 is 14 residues long. The CDR3, as DNA: TGTGCCAGCAGTTCCTCCTCAGGCCAAGAGACCCAGTACTTC. Translated, it gives CASSSSSGQETQYF.

Many counts were recorded for this clonotype. The V call is TRBV10-3, the J call TRBJ2-1, with 9 positions matching TRBD1. The germline CDR1 and CDR2 sequences are ENHRY and SYGVKD. This CDR3 has 14 amino acids. The V and J ends lost 7 bases and 8 bases, in that order; junction bases with no gene match: 9. The CDR3 coding sequence is TGTGCCATCACCTCTCCGGGACAGGGCTATGAGCAGTTCTTC. Amino acid sequence: CAITSPGQGYEQFF.

This clonotype occurred many times. V gene TRBV2 combines with J gene TRBJ2-5, with 7 bases matching TRBD1. Germline V gene data show CDR1 as SNHLY and CDR2 as FYNNEI. This CDR3 region has 13 residues. Germline trimming cut 5 bases from V and 5 bases from J; bases unmatched to any gene: 5. The CDR3 here is CASSMTGPETQYF. The CDR3 bases are TGTGCCAGCAGTATGACAGGGCCGGAGACCCAGTACTTC.

In this sample, this clonotype turned up many times. The genes are TRBV11-2 and TRBJ2-7; D might be TRBD1 or TRBD2, each matching 5 bases. Trimming cost V 1 base and J 2 bases, with 9 bases left between them. The CDR3 sequence is 14 residues long. CDR1 and CDR2 (germline): SGHAT, FQNNGV. The CDR3 DNA reads TGTGCCAGCAGCTTAGGGGACGGTCCCTACGAGCAGTACTTC. Residues: CASSLGDGPYEQYF.

This clonotype occurred many times. The J gene is TRBJ2-5, the V gene TRBV11-2, with 12 bases fitting TRBD1. The V and J ends lost 1 base and 1 base, in that order; junction bases with no gene match: 4. This CDR3 region has 17 residues. The germline V gene encodes CDR1 SGHAT and CDR2 FQNNGV. The CDR3 reads CASSLGDRGRTQETQYF. The CDR3 DNA reads TGTGCCAGCAGCTTAGGGGACAGGGGGCGCACCCAAGAGACCCAGTACTTC.

This chain connects TRBV29-1 to TRBJ2-2; D gene uncertain. CDR1 is SQVTM and CDR2 is ANQGSEA in the germline V gene. Deletions cut 5 bases from V and 5 bases from J, with 6 bases between. The CDR3 is made up of 11 amino acids. The CDR3 DNA follows: TGCAGCGTTTTCAGGACCGGGGAGCTGTTTTTT. Encoded protein: CSVFRTGELFF.

This rearrangement joins TRBV7-8 to TRBJ1-5; D ambiguous. V was trimmed by 3 bases and J by 2 bases, leaving 8 bases between them. CDR1 and CDR2 from the germline V gene are SGHVS and FQNEAQ. This CDR3 is 14 amino acids long. The CDR3 sequence is CASSFGSGNQPQHF. For the CDR3, the DNA is TGTGCCAGCAGCTTCGGTTCTGGCAATCAGCCCCAGCATTTT.

The sample holds many counts of this clonotype. The chain employs TRBV11-2 and TRBJ2-1, with 11 nucleotides matching TRBD2. With V trimmed by 1 base and J by 6 bases, 14 bases remained unmatched. The CDR3 length is 19 residues. Per germline, CDR1 SGHAT and CDR2 FQNNGV. CDR3 region: CASSLAVSRSSGRVNEQFF. Written as DNA, the CDR3 is TGTGCCAGCAGCTTAGCCGTTAGTAGGAGTAGCGGGAGGGTCAATGAGCAGTTCTTC.